A single sample is the source of the 21 T cell receptor beta chains below, sequenced in a study of blood T cell repertoires in COVID-19. Libraries were prepared by immunoSEQ multiplex PCR; TCRdb keeps only in-frame clonotypes and omits some of them. The sample yields tens of thousands of clones, roughly 87% seen once. Sequencing was performed on peripheral blood. These receptors originate from a human donor with active COVID-19. The donor label of this sample is uncertain.

CDR3 DNA sequence: TGTGCCAGCAGCTCGGGGGGCGCGCTCAATGAGCAGTTCTTC. Encoded protein: CASSSGGALNEQFF. The gene calls are TRBV5-4 and TRBJ2-1; a possible D gene is TRBD2 (7 bases). This CDR3 comprises 14 residues. CDR1 is SGHNT, CDR2 YYREEE, per germline (reference sequence). The V gene lost 3 bases and the J gene lost 6 bases, with 13 bases spanning the gap. Full variable domain (outside the CDR3, taken from reference TRBV5-4 and TRBJ2-1): ETGVTQSPTHLIKTRGQQVTLRCSSQSGHNTVSWYQQALGQGPQFIFQYYREEENGRGNFPPRFSGLQFPNYSSELNVNALELDDSALYLCASSSGGALNEQFFGPGTRLTVL.

The table lists this clone with a few counts. The genes are TRBV10-3 and TRBJ2-7; unclear D gene. V dropped 3 bases and J dropped 3 bases, with 3 bases sitting between them. The CDR3 runs 11 residues. Germline loops: CDR1 ENHRY, CDR2 SYGVKD. The CDR3 DNA reads TGTGCCATCAGTGACAGCTACGAGCAGTACTTC. Translation gives CAISDSYEQYF.

The chain combines TRBV24-1 with TRBJ2-1, with TRBD2 as a possible D gene (6 bases). V gave up 1 base and J gave up 7 bases, with 10 bases separating them. This CDR3 is built from 14 residues. Germline loops: CDR1 KGHDR, CDR2 SFDVKD. The chain's CDR3 is CATSDFSGGNEQFF. CDR3 DNA: TGTGCCACCAGTGATTTTTCCGGAGGGAATGAGCAGTTCTTC.

In DNA form, the CDR3 reads TGTGCCAGCAGTTATCGACGCGGGGGGCAGACCCAGTACTTC. Translated: CASSYRRGGQTQYF. The chain links TRBV6-6 to TRBJ2-5, with 8 bases fitting TRBD2. The CDR3 is 14 residues long. CDR1 is MNHNY, CDR2 SVGAGI, per germline (reference sequence). V was pared by 3 bases and J by 6 bases, with 6 bases of the junction left unmatched.

The chain employs TRBV29-1 and TRBJ1-1, with TRBD1 identical over 8 bases. Losses at the gene ends were 5 bases for V and 0 bases for J; bases not matched to a gene: 5. CDR1 is SQVTM, CDR2 ANQGSEA, per germline. CDR3 length equals 14 residues. CDR3 loop: CSVQSQGVNTEAFF. In DNA, the CDR3 is TGCAGCGTTCAGTCACAGGGGGTGAACACTGAAGCTTTCTTT.

The chain recombines TRBV4-3 with TRBJ2-7, with D possibly matching TRBD2 (6 bases). CDR3 length: 15 residues. Trimming shortened V by 1 base and J by 4 bases, and 14 bases separated the two germline ends. The germline V gene encodes CDR1 LGHNA and CDR2 YSLEER. CDR3 sequence: CASSQGERANYEQYF. CDR3 in DNA: TGCGCCAGCAGCCAAGGGGAGCGGGCCAATTACGAGCAGTACTTC.

The rearrangement joins TRBV5-8 to TRBJ2-3, with TRBD2 identical over 9 bases. Trimming took 4 bases from V and 6 from J; bases not matched to a gene: 18. Germline-derived CDR1 and CDR2 are SGHTS and YDEGEE. The CDR3 covers 18 residues. The CDR3 loop is CASSTLRGRGGTSDTQYF. CDR3 DNA sequence: TGTGCCAGCAGCACCCTGCGGGGGCGGGGGGGAACTTCGGATACGCAGTATTTT. The whole variable domain, remainder taken from reference TRBV5-8 and TRBJ2-3, is EAGVTQSPTHLIKTRGQQATLRCSPISGHTSVYWYQQALGLGLQFLLWYDEGEERNRGNFPPRFSGRQFPNYSSELNVNALELEDSALYLCASSTLRGRGGTSDTQYFGPGTRLTVL.

The J gene is TRBJ1-6, the V gene TRBV6-6; 11 nucleotides align to TRBD1. V dropped 5 bases and J dropped 5; count of bases not matched to a gene: 5. Germline V gives CDR1 MNHNY, CDR2 SVGAGI (reference sequence). The CDR3 is 16 amino acids. CDR3 nucleotide sequence: TGTGCCAGCAGTGCTCGGGACAGGGGGAATAATTCACCCCTCCACTTT. Translation: CASSARDRGNNSPLHF.

V is TRBV25-1 and J is TRBJ2-5; 10 bases fit TRBD2. This CDR3 region has 15 residues. Germline CDR1 MGHDK, CDR2 SYGVNS. With V trimmed by 3 bases and J by 3 bases, 4 bases remained unmatched. The CDR3 sequence is CASSEWLAGEETQYF. CDR3 DNA: TGTGCCAGCAGTGAGTGGCTAGCGGGGGAAGAGACCCAGTACTTC. Full variable domain (missing parts from reference TRBV25-1 and TRBJ2-5): EADIYQTPRYLVIGTGKKITLECSQTMGHDKMYWYQQDPGMELHLIHYSYGVNSTEKGDLSSESTVSRIRTEHFPLTLESARPSHTSQYLCASSEWLAGEETQYFGPGTRLLVL.

This chain links TRBV7-2 with TRBJ2-1; no clear D gene. Trimming shortened V by 5 bases and J by 6 bases, and 5 bases separated the two germline ends. CDR1 is SGHTA and CDR2 is FQGNSA in the germline V gene. The CDR3 contains 11 residues. As DNA, the CDR3 is TGTGCCAGCAGCCTCCTCAATGAGCAGTTCTTC. Its translation is CASSLLNEQFF.

This clone appeared a single time. V gene TRBV7-2 combines with J gene TRBJ2-5, with 10 nucleotides matching TRBD2. V gave up 1 base and J gave up 2 bases; unmatched junction bases: 4. Germline V gene lookup returns CDR1 SGHTA and CDR2 FQGNSA. This CDR3 is 16 amino acids long. CDR3 region: CASSLGGLAEQETQYF. CDR3 bases: TGTGCCAGCAGCTTAGGTGGACTAGCGGAACAAGAGACCCAGTACTTC.

The chain recombines TRBV5-3 with TRBJ1-3; no definite D call. TRBV5-3 is marked as an open reading frame, function uncertain. Between the trimmed V and J ends, which lost 7 bases and 0 bases, there was a span of 20 bases. This CDR3 has 17 amino acids. CDR3 DNA sequence: TGTGCCAGAGGAGGTTCGTGGGTATCCCACTCTGGAAACACCATATATTTT. This translates into CARGGSWVSHSGNTIYF.

The chain carries TRBV5-1 and TRBJ2-1, with D possibly TRBD2 on 6 matching bases. The CDR3 covers 12 residues. Germline V CDR1 and CDR2: SGHRS, YFSETQ. Trimming cost V 4 bases and J 8 bases, with 10 bases left between them. The CDR3 DNA sequence: TGCGCCAGCAGCGTCTGGGGGGATGAGCAGTTCTTC. Its protein product is CASSVWGDEQFF.

The chain couples TRBV6-2 or TRBV6-3 to TRBJ1-5, with 11 nucleotides matching TRBD1. CDR3 size: 15 residues. With V trimmed by 6 bases and J by 6 bases, 7 bases remained unmatched. From germline, CDR1 is MNHEY and CDR2 SVGEGT. CDR3 protein: CASSQRDRGIQPQHF. CDR3 bases: TGTGCCAGCAGCCAGAGGGACAGGGGGATTCAGCCCCAGCATTTT.

The chain recombines TRBV9 with TRBJ1-2, with D perhaps matching TRBD1 (6 bases). The CDR3 has 19 amino acids. The V end was cut by 3 bases, the J end by 4 bases, with 28 bases between. In germline, CDR1 is SGDLS, CDR2 YYNGEE. In DNA form, the CDR3 reads TGTGCCAGCAGCGCCCATCTGGGGGGGCTAAGTACTCTCGGCTATGGCTACACCTTC. It translates to CASSAHLGGLSTLGYGYTF. Drawing the rest from reference TRBV9 and TRBJ1-2, the complete variable domain is DSGVTQTPKHLITATGQRVTLRCSPRSGDLSVYWYQQSLDQGLQFLIQYYNGEERAKGNILERFSAQQFPDLHSELNLSSLELGDSALYFCASSAHLGGLSTLGYGYTFGSGTRLTVV.

The rearrangement uses TRBV10-3 and TRBJ2-2; 13 bases fit TRBD2. The CDR3 runs to 17 residues. V lost 4 bases, J lost 3 bases, and 5 bases stayed unmatched. Per germline, CDR1 ENHRY and CDR2 SYGVKD. CDR3 amino acids: CAISGLAGGYDTGELFF. The CDR3 DNA reads as TGTGCCATCAGTGGACTAGCGGGGGGTTATGACACCGGGGAGCTGTTTTTT.

This sequence joins TRBV24-1 and TRBJ2-3; D gene unclear. There are 13 residues in the CDR3. Germline CDR1 KGHDR, CDR2 SFDVKD. The V end was cut by 4 bases, the J end by 2 bases, with 6 bases between. The CDR3 DNA follows: TGTGCCACCAGTGACCCCAACACAGATACGCAGTATTTT. This codes for CATSDPNTDTQYF.

The chain employs TRBV3-1 (or the pseudogene TRBV3-2) and TRBJ2-5; 13 bases are shared with TRBD2. CDR1 LGHDT and CDR2 YNNKEL come from the germline V gene (reference sequence). The junction had 13 bases not matched to a gene; V was cut back by 4 bases and J by 5 bases. The CDR3 totals 18 residues. CDR3 amino acids: CASSLEALGLAGWETQYF. In nucleotides, the CDR3 is TGTGCCAGCAGCCTCGAGGCACTGGGACTAGCGGGGTGGGAGACCCAGTACTTC.

The chain carries TRBV4-3 and TRBJ2-5; the D gene is possibly TRBD2 (6 bases). CDR3 length equals 17 residues. CDR1 is LGHNA and CDR2 is YSLEER in the germline V gene. The V gene lost 1 base and the J gene lost 5 bases, with 20 bases spanning the gap. The CDR3 DNA is TGCGCCAGCAGCCAAGGATCGATGGTGGGGGGTCTGGAGACCCAGTACTTC. Its translation: CASSQGSMVGGLETQYF.

In this sample, this clone turned up once. The chain combines TRBV19 with TRBJ1-5; TRBD1 might be the D (5 bases). V dropped 7 bases and J dropped 2 bases, with 12 bases sitting between them. Germline V gene data show CDR1 as LNHDA and CDR2 as SQIVND (reference sequence). The CDR3 contains 14 residues. The CDR3 here is CASNSGMGNQPQHF. The CDR3 bases are TGTGCCAGTAACTCAGGGATGGGCAATCAGCCCCAGCATTTT.

The V call is TRBV9, the J call TRBJ2-3; D unresolved. The length of the CDR3 is 16 residues. The V gene lost 4 bases and the J gene lost 0 bases, with 15 bases spanning the gap. Germline lookup yields CDR1 SGDLS and CDR2 YYNGEE. CDR3 bases: TGTGCCAGCAGCTCCCATAGTAGCTCCAGCACAGATACGCAGTATTTT. Encoded protein: CASSSHSSSSTDTQYF.